Shown below are 23 T cell receptor beta chains from a single sample sequenced in a study of T-cell reconstitution after alpha-beta-depleted transplantation in children. For TCRbeta, the library was prepared with unique molecular identifiers. Via MiXCR, TCRdb re-called the PCR reads, giving one row per CDR3 protein. The data contain about 200,000 distinct CDR3 sequences, less than 15% of them singletons. Source: PBMCs from the stem cell graft donor, taken from the stem cell graft. Receptors were obtained from a human donor who donated a stem cell graft to a child with acute lymphoblastic leukemia.

This clonotype has a count of ten or more. V and J are TRBV25-1 and TRBJ1-1; D remains unclear. The germline V gene encodes CDR1 MGHDK and CDR2 SYGVNS. V shed 1 base and J shed 1 base, with 7 bases lying between them. This CDR3 has 14 amino acids. The CDR3 DNA reads as TGTGCCAGCAGTGAATCCAATCGGAACACTGAAGCTTTCTTT. Protein: CASSESNRNTEAFF. The variable domain in full, completed from reference TRBV25-1 and TRBJ1-1, reads EADIYQTPRYLVIGTGKKITLECSQTMGHDKMYWYQQDPGMELHLIHYSYGVNSTEKGDLSSESTVSRIRTEHFPLTLESARPSHTSQYLCASSESNRNTEAFFGQGTRLTVV.

V and J are TRBV20-1 and TRBJ2-3; maybe TRBD2 (5 bases). The CDR3 sequence is 14 residues long. Trimming shortened V by 1 base and J by 6 bases, and 14 bases separated the two germline ends. CDR1 is DFQATT and CDR2 is SNEGSKA in the germline V gene (reference sequence). Written as DNA, the CDR3 is TGCAGTGCTAGAGTTCGCGGGTCCTCGGATACGCAGTATTTT. Residues: CSARVRGSSDTQYF.

The chain combines TRBV20-1 with TRBJ1-2; TRBD1 is a possible D gene (6 bases). Per the germline V gene, CDR1 is DFQATT and CDR2 is SNEGSKA (reference sequence). The CDR3 contains 13 residues. The germline V and J ends were trimmed by 8 bases and 0 bases, with 13 bases remaining between them. As DNA, the CDR3 is TGCAGTCCTGAGCAGGGGTCTAACTATGGCTACACCTTC. It yields the protein CSPEQGSNYGYTF.

This clonotype appeared many times. The J gene is TRBJ2-3, the V gene TRBV5-5; 8 positions match TRBD2. The CDR3 runs 14 residues. Germline assignment: CDR1 SGHKS and CDR2 YYEKEE (reference sequence). V gave up 3 bases and J gave up 4 bases; unmatched junction bases: 4. The CDR3 nucleotides are TGTGCCAGCAGCTCACAGCGGGAGCCAGATACGCAGTATTTT. Translated, it gives CASSSQREPDTQYF.

Points on this clonotype: A much more abundant neighbour one base away suggests this may be a read error. The chain combines TRBV9 with TRBJ2-1; possible D gene TRBD2, 6 bases. CDR3 length: 15 amino acids. The germline gives CDR1 SGDLS, CDR2 YYNGEE. V lost 3 bases and J lost 8, with 18 bases in between. CDR3 in DNA: TGTGCCAGCAGCGGTGTTCGCGGGATTGGGGATGAGCAGTTCTTC. This codes for CASSGVRGIGDEQFF.

The rearrangement uses TRBV18 and TRBJ2-7; unclear D gene. Deletions cut 0 bases from V and 4 bases from J, with 10 bases between. CDR3 length: 14 residues. The germline CDR1 and CDR2 sequences are KGHSH and LQKENI. Written as DNA, the CDR3 is TGTGCCAGCTCACCACCGCCAGTGGGTTACGAGCAGTACTTC. Translation: CASSPPPVGYEQYF.

V is TRBV5-1 and J is TRBJ2-3; D might be TRBD2 (6 bases). V shed 4 bases and J shed 6 bases, with 15 bases lying between them. CDR3 length equals 14 residues. The germline CDR1 and CDR2 sequences are SGHRS and YFSETQ. The CDR3 region has the DNA TGCGCCAGCAGCCCGGATCCAGGGAGGGATACGCAGTATTTT. It yields the protein CASSPDPGRDTQYF.

This clonotype rates as medium-sized (0.01 to 0.1%). The chain couples TRBV7-6 to TRBJ2-1, with 9 bases identical to TRBD1. CDR1 is SGHVS, CDR2 FNYEAQ, per germline. The CDR3 is made up of 16 amino acids. Unmatched junction bases numbered 8, after V lost 1 base and J lost 7 bases. CDR3 nucleotide sequence: TGTGCCAGCAGCTTAGTAGAAGGACAGGGGAAGAATGAGCAGTTCTTC. This encodes CASSLVEGQGKNEQFF.

The chain recombines TRBV20-1 with TRBJ2-5; 14 nucleotides match TRBD2. CDR3 length equals 15 residues. The ends lost 6 bases at V and 5 bases at J; junction bases unmatched: 8. The germline CDR1 and CDR2 sequences are DFQATT and SNEGSKA (reference sequence). The CDR3 DNA sequence: TGCAGTGCCATCTCCAGACTAGCGGGGGGGGAGACCCAGTACTTC. The encoded protein is CSAISRLAGGETQYF.

This clonotype showed up just a few times. The chain has TRBV12-3 or TRBV12-4 and TRBJ2-5; 12 nucleotides match TRBD2. The trim removed 5 bases at V and 8 bases at J, leaving 12 bases unmatched. CDR3 length: 16 amino acids. The CDR3 nucleotides are TGTGCCAGCAGTCTCGCTAGCGGGAGGGCCAGGGGTACCCAGTACTTC. Translating it yields CASSLASGRARGTQYF.

This clonotype was seen at least ten times. The chain links TRBV5-1 to TRBJ2-3; 9 bases line up with TRBD1. J lost 2 bases, V lost 4 bases, and 11 bases had no gene match. CDR1 SGHRS and CDR2 YFSETQ come from the germline V gene. The CDR3 length is 17 residues. The DNA of the CDR3 is TGCGCCAGCAGCCTGAGGACAGGGGAAGACTCCACAGATACGCAGTATTTT. This encodes CASSLRTGEDSTDTQYF.

The sample holds many counts of this clonotype. The chain carries TRBV20-1 and TRBJ1-2; D unclear. The germline V gene encodes CDR1 DFQATT and CDR2 SNEGSKA (reference sequence). This CDR3 has 14 residues. With 2 bases removed from V and 4 bases from J, the gap between germline ends came to 14 bases. CDR3 amino acids: CSARNHQDPYGYTF. CDR3 coding DNA: TGCAGTGCTAGAAATCACCAGGACCCCTATGGCTACACCTTC.

V and J are TRBV9 and TRBJ2-3; 9 bases are shared with TRBD2. V shed 3 bases and J 4 bases; nucleotides not matched to a gene: 9. This CDR3 comprises 16 residues. The germline V gene encodes CDR1 SGDLS and CDR2 YYNGEE. As DNA, the CDR3 is TGTGCCAGCAGCGAGGGACCAGCGGGAGGCCCAGATACGCAGTATTTT. This codes for CASSEGPAGGPDTQYF.

This clonotype was seen ten or more times. J is TRBJ2-1 and V is TRBV12-3 or TRBV12-4; no definite D call. The CDR3 has 15 residues. V gave up 6 bases and J gave up 2 bases, with 14 bases separating them. The CDR3 here is CASRRDPTTYNEQFF. In DNA form, the CDR3 reads TGTGCCAGCAGAAGAGACCCCACGACCTACAATGAGCAGTTCTTC.

This clonotype has only a few counts. The chain recombines TRBV5-4 with TRBJ2-1; unclear D gene. The germline V gene encodes CDR1 SGHNT and CDR2 YYREEE (reference sequence). V was pared by 1 base and J by 8 bases, with 4 bases between. The CDR3 loop spans 11 amino acids. CDR3 amino acids: CASSLTDEQFF. The CDR3 nucleotides are TGTGCCAGCAGCTTGACCGATGAGCAGTTCTTC.

In its sample, this clonotype was seen many times. V gene TRBV20-1 combines with J gene TRBJ2-1, with 10 bases matching TRBD2. The CDR3 runs to 19 residues. The J segment lost 0 bases and the V segment lost 3 bases, leaving 14 bases of the junction unmatched. Germline V gives CDR1 DFQATT, CDR2 SNEGSKA (reference sequence). CDR3 sequence (DNA): TGCAGTGCTAGGAAGGCAGGACTAGCGGCTTATAGCTCCTACAATGAGCAGTTCTTC. Residues: CSARKAGLAAYSSYNEQFF.

This clonotype was detected ten times or more. The J gene is TRBJ2-7, the V gene TRBV29-1, with 10 bases lining up with TRBD2. CDR1 and CDR2 from the germline V gene are SQVTM and ANQGSEA. This CDR3 spans 13 amino acids. Trimming removed 7 bases from V and 5 bases from J; junction bases left unmatched: 8. The CDR3 DNA sequence: TGCAGCGCCGAAGCGGGACTAGCGCACGAGCAGTACTTC. Translated: CSAEAGLAHEQYF.

This clonotype came up many times. The V call is TRBV20-1, the J call TRBJ1-1, with 10 bases aligning to TRBD1. This CDR3 has 14 residues. Trimming at V came to 5 bases and at J to 4 bases, leaving 7 bases not matched to a gene. Germline assignment: CDR1 DFQATT and CDR2 SNEGSKA (reference sequence). The CDR3 loop is CSALDRGLGTEAFF. CDR3 bases: TGCAGTGCTCTAGACAGGGGGCTGGGCACTGAAGCTTTCTTT.

This clonotype showed up many times. The CDR3 DNA sequence: TGCGCCAGCAGCTTGGCCCTGGACCGGGAGCAGTTCTTC. Protein: CASSLALDREQFF. This sequence joins TRBV5-1 and TRBJ2-1; D remains unclear. Germline V CDR1 and CDR2: SGHRS, YFSETQ. The CDR3 covers 13 residues. V was clipped by 0 bases and J by 10 bases, with 11 bases between them. The full variable domain, its missing parts supplied by reference TRBV5-1 and TRBJ2-1, is KAGVTQTPRYLIKTRGQQVTLSCSPISGHRSVSWYQQTPGQGLQFLFEYFSETQRNKGNFPGRFSGRQFSNSRSEMNVSTLELGDSALYLCASSLALDREQFFGPGTRLTVL.

This clonotype showed up many times. The junction differs from germline at one of its ends, possibly a read error. V gene TRBV7-2 combines with J gene TRBJ2-3; TRBD2 might be the D (5 bases). Germline-derived CDR1 and CDR2 are SGHTA and FQGNSA. The CDR3 runs to 16 residues. CDR3 region: CASSPPFFTLAETQYF. CDR3 coding DNA: TGTGCCAGCAGCCCCCCTTTTTTTACCCTAGCAGAGACGCAGTATTTT.

This clonotype was seen at least ten times. V usage is TRBV7-9 and J usage is TRBJ1-1; no reliable D call. The CDR3 is 13 amino acids. V shed 3 bases and J shed 6 bases, with 11 bases lying between them. Germline assignment: CDR1 SEHNR and CDR2 FQNEAQ (reference sequence). CDR3 sequence: CASSLSQKPEAFF. The DNA for the CDR3 is TGTGCCAGCAGCTTGAGTCAAAAACCTGAAGCTTTCTTT.

Comments on this clonotype: It may be a read error: a sequence one base away is much more abundant. V is TRBV10-1 and J is TRBJ2-5; the match to TRBD1 covers 8 bases. The CDR3 consists of 15 residues. Germline V lookup: CDR1 WNHNN, CDR2 SYGVQD (reference sequence). The CDR3 sequence: CASSAYGQGRETQHF. CDR3 DNA sequence: TGCGCCAGCAGCGCTTACGGACAGGGCCGGGAGACCCAGCACTTC.

This clonotype was counted ten times or more. Here the CDR3 reads CASSLSTSGLNSYEQYF. CDR3 nucleotide sequence: TGTGCCAGCAGCTTGTCTACGTCGGGACTAAACTCCTACGAGCAGTACTTC. The rearrangement links TRBV5-4 to TRBJ2-7; 7 nucleotides agree with TRBD2. The CDR3 consists of 17 residues. Trimming took 1 base from V and 0 from J; bases not matched to a gene: 10. CDR1 and CDR2 (germline): SGHNT, YYREEE (reference sequence).